This T cell receptor beta chain stems from a study of human T cells and chemical hapten exposure. Study as a whole: All through the roughly 24-week study, the scalp of each patient received diphenylcyclopropenone doses weekly. Patients, largely female, had alopecia areata, totalis or universalis.

Each CDR3 protein gets one entry after TCRdb re-called the RACE reads with MiXCR. The sample lists approximately 400,000 distinct CDR3 sequences, roughly 5% occurring once. This sample's time point: pre-sensitization, week 0. Treatment indicated: therapeutic diphenylcyclopropenone sensitization with weekly scalp DPC. People who gave samples had alopecia, were 18 to 70 years old, and were suitable for DPC. The CDR3 consists of 13 residues. The germline V and J ends were trimmed by 4 bases and 2 bases, with 7 bases remaining between them. Germline CDR1 SGHVS, CDR2 FNYEAQ. This clonotype was found a few times.

This TCR derives from a woman aged 45-65 years with alopecia areata. Some clones in this sample may be carry-over from other donors' samples. The V and J genes are TRBV7-6 and TRBJ2-3; D remains ambiguous. This sample comprised whole blood, obtained in connection with sensitization to the hapten diphenylcyclopropenone (DPC). CDR3 in amino acids: CASSSVNTDTQYF. The CDR3 nucleotides read TGTGCCAGCAGCTCAGTAAACACAGATACGCAGTATTTT.